This T cell receptor beta chain was recorded in a study of blood T cell repertoires in COVID-19. At the level of the study: PBMCs, B-cell-depleted T cells, or T cells were the source of the cDNA or gDNA that made up the material.

Participants in the exposed group had met a COVID-19 case in the 2 weeks before joining the study. The protocol was immunoSEQ multiplex PCR, while the TCRdb copy is restricted to in-frame clones and leaves out a portion. The sample lists about 270,000 clones, around 93% occurring once. V dropped 6 bases and J dropped 2 bases, with 9 bases sitting between them. Germline-derived CDR1 and CDR2 are SGHKS and YYEKEE (reference sequence). The CDR3 consists of 13 residues. This clonotype originated in a man between 35 and 55 years old who had been exposed to COVID-19. The rearrangement uses TRBV5-5 and TRBJ1-5; D possibly corresponds to TRBD1 (5 bases). Sequencing was done on a sample of PBMCs or T cells enriched from blood (not recorded which). The CDR3 loop reads CASKKGRNQPQHF. CDR3 sequence (DNA): TGTGCCAGCAAGAAGGGGCGCAATCAGCCCCAGCATTTT. The whole variable domain, remainder taken from reference TRBV5-5 and TRBJ1-5, is DAGVTQSPTHLIKTRGQQVTLRCSPISGHKSVSWYQQVLGQGPQFIFQYYEKEERGRGNFPDRFSARQFPNYSSELNVNALLLGDSALYLCASKKGRNQPQHFGDGTRLSIL.